The clone carrying this TCR beta chain has just a few counts. Its specificity is not known. Germline assignment: CDR1 MNHNS and CDR2 SASEGT. The CDR3 has 13 amino acids. V lost 7 bases and J lost 5; bases outside the gene matches: 5. A single record per CDR3 protein comes from TCRdb applying MiXCR to the 5' RACE reads. This sample carries 170,000 or so distinct CDR3 sequences, 5.5% to 7.5% of them seen once, and the ten largest clones take less than 3%. The data stem from a study of T cells after yellow fever vaccination. Study observations and caveats: By day 5 rather than day 15, the secondary response had peaked, though it was weaker. Clonotypes shared by both compartments, CD4 and CD8, made up a small share.

The sequences come from CD4+ T cells sorted from PBMCs, collected on the day of the first yellow fever vaccination. This TCR derives from a man between 18 and 35 years old who received the YFV17D yellow fever vaccine. The chain combines TRBV6-1 with TRBJ2-1; TRBD1 agrees at 7 bases. CDR3 nucleotides: TGTGCCAGCAAGTGGGACAGAAACAATGAGCAGTTCTTC. It is translated as CASKWDRNNEQFF.